The TCR beta chain under discussion was sequenced for a study of EBV T-cell therapy then PD-1 blockade in nasopharyngeal carcinoma (dated by TCRdb to the early 2020s). With respect to this clone: The antigen this receptor binds is unknown. It has no much larger one-base neighbor in the sample; base qualities were not kept.

The germline V gene (reference sequence) gives CDR1 as SGHNT and CDR2 as YYREEE. Trimming takes 4 bases from V and 6 bases from J, and the germline ends sit 17 bases apart. From the cysteine through the phenylalanine, the CDR3 covers 15 amino acids. The kept DNA is CDR3 alone, 45 bases in frame from the first base. Genomic DNA was extracted from sorted cells using the Qiagen DNeasy Kit. TCR beta chain deep sequencing was performed on the immunoSEQ platform. In the original analysis: Repertoire data analysis was performed with the immunoSEQ Analyzer software. TCRdb limited this immuneACCESS table to in-frame rearrangements with V and J called. A share of clones is missing; checked studies link under half to unresolved V genes, and the rest is unexplained. V and J calls and clone size are as listed in that table; D and trimming were resolved from the DNA. The sample contains 20,000 to 25,000 clones, 82% of them found a single time. 20% to 25% of the sample lies in the top ten.

Interpreted using the paper, the treatment or condition label stands for: AdE1-LMPpoly-expanded autologous EBV-specific T-cell therapy followed by anti-PD-1 nivolumab. The sequence derives from a middle-aged man with nasopharyngeal carcinoma. Source: CD8+ T cells from blood, taken at day -245 from a patient whose treatment included autologous EBV-specific T cells and nivolumab. The rearranged segments are TRBV5-4 and TRBJ2-1; TRBD1 is a weak D gene call, 6 bases matching. The CDR3 here reads CASSLPGEWRNEQFF. The DNA reads as follows: TGTGCCAGCAGCCTCCCAGGGGAGTGGCGCAATGAGCAGTTCTTC.